Following are 26 T cell receptor beta chains from one sample sequenced in a study of shared clonotypes between healthy human individuals. Naive CD8 cells comprised CD45RO-negative, CCR7-positively selected cells, excluding terminally differentiated effector memory CD45RA+ cells. TCRdb's copy holds only in-frame clones and misses some; the assay was immunoSEQ multiplex PCR. The sample has about 1,800,000 clones; roughly 94% are singletons. The sample was naive CD8+ T cells sorted from blood. Every receptor here comes from a man aged 18 to 29 in good health.

This chain uses TRBV27 with TRBJ2-1, with TRBD2 identical over 8 bases. Unmatched junction bases numbered 5, after V lost 0 bases and J lost 7 bases. The CDR3 runs to 15 residues. Looked up from germline, CDR1 is MNHEY and CDR2 is SMNVEV (reference sequence). DNA for the CDR3: TGTGCCAGCAGTTTATCGGCGGGAGGAGTTAATGAGCAGTTCTTC. This translates into CASSLSAGGVNEQFF.

This clone was seen more than once but under ten times. Other DNA sequences in the sample encode the same CDR3. The rearrangement uses TRBV25-1 and TRBJ1-1; D might be TRBD1 (5 bases). V shed 4 bases and J shed 3 bases, with 6 bases lying between them. This CDR3 region has 12 residues. Germline CDR1 is MGHDK and CDR2 is SYGVNS. The CDR3 loop reads CASSVGDTEAFF. The CDR3 bases are TGTGCCAGCAGTGTAGGGGACACTGAAGCTTTCTTT.

The chain uses TRBV7-9 and TRBJ2-5; 7 bases are shared with TRBD1. With 5 bases clipped from V and 0 bases from J, the junction kept 9 bases outside the gene matches. Germline CDR1 is SEHNR and CDR2 is FQNEAQ (reference sequence). The CDR3 has 16 residues. CDR3 nucleotides: TGTGCCAGCAGCCCCTGGACAGGACCTGACCAAGAGACCCAGTACTTC. It yields the protein CASSPWTGPDQETQYF.

This chain uses TRBV9 with TRBJ2-3, with a tentative D call TRBD2 (6 bases). CDR3 length: 15 residues. Trimming left V 3 bases short and J 4 bases short, with 15 bases between. The germline gives CDR1 SGDLS, CDR2 YYNGEE. The CDR3 DNA reads as TGTGCCAGCAGCGCCTTCGACGGGGGAGCAGATACGCAGTATTTT. This gives the protein CASSAFDGGADTQYF.

Of note for this clone: Additional DNA sequences in this sample encode the identical CDR3. The rearrangement links TRBV28 to TRBJ2-2; no reliable D call. The CDR3 extends over 12 amino acids. The germline CDR1 and CDR2 sequences are MDHEN and SYDVKM. The ends were cut back, 5 bases at V and 4 bases at J, with 5 bases in the middle. The CDR3: CASSPFTGELFF. DNA of the CDR3: TGTGCCAGCAGTCCCTTCACCGGGGAGCTGTTTTTT.

The chain joins TRBV4-1 to TRBJ1-1; possibly TRBD1 for D (6 bases). Germline V lookup: CDR1 MGHRA, CDR2 YSYEKL. V was shortened by 2 bases and J by 3 bases, with 13 bases between the two germline ends. This CDR3 contains 15 residues. The CDR3 protein is CASSQNRASDTEAFF. CDR3 DNA: TGCGCCAGCAGCCAAAACAGGGCATCTGACACTGAAGCTTTCTTT.

CDR3 amino acids: CAWSQGVGEETQYF. The DNA of the CDR3 is TGTGCCTGGAGTCAGGGGGTAGGTGAAGAGACCCAGTACTTC. This chain connects TRBV30 to TRBJ2-5; 7 positions agree with TRBD1. V dropped 2 bases and J dropped 3; count of bases not matched to a gene: 6. CDR1 and CDR2 from the germline V gene are GTSNPN and SVGIG (reference sequence). This CDR3 comprises 14 residues.

The chain employs TRBV5-1 and TRBJ1-1, with D possibly TRBD1 on 5 matching bases. CDR1 is SGHRS, CDR2 YFSETQ, per germline. V gave up 4 bases and J gave up 3 bases, with 16 bases separating them. The CDR3 covers 15 residues. As DNA, the CDR3 is TGCGCCAGCAGCCTGGGACCCGGGATAGACACTGAAGCTTTCTTT. Translating gives CASSLGPGIDTEAFF. The complete variable domain, with remaining parts taken from reference TRBV5-1 and TRBJ1-1, reads KAGVTQTPRYLIKTRGQQVTLSCSPISGHRSVSWYQQTPGQGLQFLFEYFSETQRNKGNFPGRFSGRQFSNSRSEMNVSTLELGDSALYLCASSLGPGIDTEAFFGQGTRLTVV.

This sequence joins TRBV20-1 and TRBJ1-1; D gene unclear. Deletions cut 6 bases from V and 4 bases from J, with 9 bases between. The CDR3 sequence is 11 residues long. Germline-derived CDR1 and CDR2 are DFQATT and SNEGSKA (reference sequence). DNA for the CDR3: TGCAGTGCACCGGTGGGCACTGAAGCTTTCTTT. Translated, it gives CSAPVGTEAFF.

This clone appeared once. The chain joins TRBV5-5 to TRBJ2-7; no definite D call. CDR1 is SGHKS and CDR2 is YYEKEE in the germline V gene (reference sequence). Between the trimmed V and J ends, which lost 4 bases and 2 bases, there was a span of 13 bases. This CDR3 has 14 residues. This CDR3 is CASSPHYRAYEQYF. Here the CDR3 DNA reads TGTGCCAGCAGCCCTCACTACAGAGCCTACGAGCAGTACTTC.

A remark on this clone: The same CDR3 arises from other DNA sequences in this sample as well. CDR3 sequence: CASSISGNTEAFF. CDR3 nucleotide sequence: TGTGCCAGTAGTATTTCCGGGAACACTGAAGCTTTCTTT. The chain links TRBV19 to TRBJ1-1; D call uncertain. The germline V gene encodes CDR1 LNHDA and CDR2 SQIVND (reference sequence). The germline V and J ends were trimmed by 3 bases and 1 base, with 6 bases remaining between them. CDR3 length: 13 amino acids.

The chain links TRBV13 to TRBJ2-6; D call uncertain. Trimming removed 2 bases at V and 2 bases at J, with 7 bases between. CDR1 is PRHDT and CDR2 is FYEKMQ in the germline V gene (reference sequence). The CDR3 runs to 15 residues. The CDR3 spells CASSLPEPGANVLTF. CDR3 in DNA: TGTGCCAGCAGCTTACCCGAGCCTGGGGCCAACGTCCTGACTTTC.

J is TRBJ1-1 and V is TRBV5-1; a possible D gene is TRBD1 (5 bases). The length of the CDR3 is 14 residues. Germline CDR1 reads SGHRS; CDR2 reads YFSETQ. Trimming took 0 bases from V and 4 from J, leaving 10 bases between them. The CDR3 spells CASSLVSGGTEAFF. The CDR3 DNA sequence: TGCGCCAGCAGCTTGGTCTCGGGGGGCACTGAAGCTTTCTTT. Supplemented by reference TRBV5-1 and TRBJ1-1, the full variable domain reads KAGVTQTPRYLIKTRGQQVTLSCSPISGHRSVSWYQQTPGQGLQFLFEYFSETQRNKGNFPGRFSGRQFSNSRSEMNVSTLELGDSALYLCASSLVSGGTEAFFGQGTRLTVV.

Concerning this clone: Other DNA sequences in this specimen translate into the identical CDR3. This rearrangement joins TRBV27 to TRBJ1-1; D gene unclear. The CDR3 loop spans 14 amino acids. Germline CDR1 reads MNHEY; CDR2 reads SMNVEV (reference sequence). Trimming pared 2 bases from V and 4 bases from J, leaving 11 bases between. CDR3 sequence reads: CASSLGGLGTEAFF. Here the CDR3 DNA reads TGTGCCAGCAGTTTAGGCGGGTTAGGCACTGAAGCTTTCTTT.

V and J are TRBV7-9 and TRBJ2-5; 9 bases line up with TRBD1. With V trimmed by 5 bases and J by 3 bases, 10 bases remained unmatched. Germline CDR1 is SEHNR and CDR2 is FQNEAQ (reference sequence). This CDR3 is 16 amino acids long. The CDR3 coding sequence is TGTGCCAGCAGCCCTCGGACAGGGGCTTACGAAGAGACCCAGTACTTC. Residues: CASSPRTGAYEETQYF. The full variable domain, completed using reference TRBV7-9 and TRBJ2-5, is DTGVSQNPRHKITKRGQNVTFRCDPISEHNRLYWYRQTLGQGPEFLTYFQNEAQLEKSRLLSDRFSAERPKGSFSTLEIQRTEQGDSAMYLCASSPRTGAYEETQYFGPGTRLLVL.

This rearrangement joins TRBV27 to TRBJ2-5, with TRBD2 as a possible D gene (6 bases). Germline V gene sequence: CDR1 MNHEY, CDR2 SMNVEV (reference sequence). The CDR3 sequence is 16 residues long. Trimming removed 4 bases at V and 4 bases at J, with 19 bases between. Written as DNA, the CDR3 is TGTGCCAGCAGTTGGCGGGGTACGATGGCGGGAGAGACCCAGTACTTC. Translated: CASSWRGTMAGETQYF.

As DNA, the CDR3 is TGTGCCTGGTCCGGAGTATCTGGGAACACTGAAGCTTTCTTT. Its protein product is CAWSGVSGNTEAFF. This rearrangement joins TRBV30 to TRBJ1-1; D is unclear. Germline V gives CDR1 GTSNPN, CDR2 SVGIG (reference sequence). V dropped 5 bases and J dropped 1 base, with 14 bases sitting between them. The CDR3 runs 14 residues. The variable domain in full, with the rest retrieved from reference TRBV30 and TRBJ1-1, is SQTIHQWPATLVQPVGSPLSLECTVEGTSNPNLYWYRQAAGRGLQLLFYSVGIGQISSEVPQNLSASRPQDRQFILSSKKLLLSDSGFYLCAWSGVSGNTEAFFGQGTRLTVV.

This clone is a singleton in its sample. The V gene is TRBV2, the J gene TRBJ1-4, with a weak D call TRBD1 (5 bases). Trimming left V 7 bases short and J 6 bases short, with 12 bases between. Germline CDR1 and CDR2: SNHLY and FYNNEI. The CDR3 has 13 residues. The CDR3 protein is CASKQGVDEKLFF. The DNA for the CDR3 is TGTGCCAGCAAGCAGGGCGTCGATGAAAAACTGTTTTTT.

This sequence joins TRBV30 and TRBJ2-2; TRBD2 aligns across 9 bases. The V and J ends lost 0 bases and 5 bases, in that order; junction bases with no gene match: 4. CDR3 size: 15 residues. Germline CDR1 reads GTSNPN; CDR2 reads SVGIG (reference sequence). CDR3 sequence (DNA): TGTGCCTGGAGTGTATTAGCGGGAGCAACCGGGGAGCTGTTTTTT. This gives the protein CAWSVLAGATGELFF.

This chain uses TRBV13 with TRBJ1-1, with a tentative D call TRBD1 (5 bases). CDR1 and CDR2 from the germline V gene are PRHDT and FYEKMQ (reference sequence). Trimming removed 1 base from V and 2 bases from J, with 14 bases in between. The CDR3 sequence is 16 residues long. CDR3 sequence (DNA): TGTGCCAGCAGCTTAGTCTTGACAGAATTTAACACTGAAGCTTTCTTT. Residues: CASSLVLTEFNTEAFF. Using reference TRBV13 and TRBJ1-1 for the parts outside the CDR3, the full variable domain is AAGVIQSPRHLIKEKRETATLKCYPIPRHDTVYWYQQGPGQDPQFLISFYEKMQSDKGSIPDRFSAQQFSDYHSELNMSSLELGDSALYFCASSLVLTEFNTEAFFGQGTRLTVV.

This sequence joins TRBV29-1 and TRBJ2-2, with a possible D match to TRBD2 (7 bases). The CDR3 totals 14 residues. Germline CDR1 reads SQVTM; CDR2 reads ANQGSEA. V lost 3 bases to trimming and J lost 4 bases, with 12 bases between them. The CDR3 sequence is CSVEAGARTGELFF. CDR3 in DNA: TGCAGCGTTGAGGCGGGGGCTCGCACCGGGGAGCTGTTTTTT.

The chain carries TRBV29-1 and TRBJ1-2; D is uncertain. Germline V gene sequence: CDR1 SQVTM, CDR2 ANQGSEA. Trimming shortened V by 2 bases and J by 3 bases, and 16 bases separated the two germline ends. The CDR3 is 15 amino acids. The CDR3 spells CSVETGLSLDYGYTF. The CDR3, as DNA: TGCAGCGTTGAAACGGGCCTCAGCCTCGACTATGGCTACACCTTC.

The J gene is TRBJ2-2, the V gene TRBV9, with D unresolved. CDR1 is SGDLS, CDR2 YYNGEE, per germline. This CDR3 has 16 residues. V dropped 0 bases and J dropped 1 base, with 10 bases sitting between them. CDR3 sequence: CASSVEPTWNTGELFF. CDR3 DNA: TGTGCCAGCAGCGTAGAACCGACGTGGAACACCGGGGAGCTGTTTTTT.

The chain couples TRBV29-1 to TRBJ2-7, with 8 bases lining up with TRBD1. The germline gives CDR1 SQVTM, CDR2 ANQGSEA. This CDR3 is 14 amino acids long. V gave up 6 bases and J gave up 3 bases; unmatched junction bases: 10. CDR3 residues: CSVISDRAGYEQYF. The CDR3 nucleotides read TGCAGCGTCATTTCGGACAGGGCTGGCTACGAGCAGTACTTC.

The chain links TRBV5-1 to TRBJ1-1; 7 bases match TRBD1. The CDR3 sequence is 14 residues long. Germline CDR1 SGHRS, CDR2 YFSETQ. The ends lost 3 bases at V and 3 bases at J; junction bases unmatched: 5. This CDR3 reads CASSSRDSYTEAFF. CDR3 nucleotide sequence: TGCGCCAGCAGCTCTCGGGACAGTTACACTGAAGCTTTCTTT. The full variable domain, rest sourced from reference TRBV5-1 and TRBJ1-1, is KAGVTQTPRYLIKTRGQQVTLSCSPISGHRSVSWYQQTPGQGLQFLFEYFSETQRNKGNFPGRFSGRQFSNSRSEMNVSTLELGDSALYLCASSSRDSYTEAFFGQGTRLTVV.

Worth noting for this clone: Additional DNA sequences in this sample encode the identical CDR3. The V and J genes are TRBV30 and TRBJ2-3; no reliable D call. Germline V CDR1 and CDR2: GTSNPN, SVGIG (reference sequence). The CDR3 sequence is 12 residues long. Trimming left V 2 bases short and J 4 bases short, with 7 bases between. The CDR3 DNA reads as TGTGCCTGGAGTATTTTGGCAGATACGCAGTATTTT. Translation: CAWSILADTQYF.